Listed below are T cell receptor beta chains from one sample, sequenced in a study of shared clonotypes between healthy human individuals. TCRdb keeps only in-frame clones here, not all; method: immunoSEQ multiplex PCR. The sample has about 2 million clones, about 95% seen once. The sample consisted of naive CD8+ T cells sorted from blood. These receptors came from a young man in good health. Each CDR3 is given with its conserved first and last residue. A D gene is named only where the DNA matches it firmly.

D gene: -; J gene: TRBJ2-7; V gene: TRBV27; CDR3 protein: CASRATASYEQYF; CDR3 DNA: TGTGCCAGCAGGGCGACAGCCTCCTACGAGCAGTACTTC
D gene: -; J gene: TRBJ2-2; V gene: TRBV4-1; CDR3 protein: CASSPIQGTGELFF; CDR3 DNA: TGCGCCAGCAGCCCGATCCAGGGAACCGGGGAGCTGTTTTTT
D gene: -; J gene: TRBJ2-7; V gene: TRBV4-1; CDR3 protein: CASSPHAAEASYEQYF; CDR3 DNA: TGCGCCAGCAGCCCCCACGCGGCAGAGGCGTCCTACGAGCAGTACTTC
D gene: -; J gene: TRBJ1-4; V gene: TRBV7-6; CDR3 protein: CASSLEGGIGEKLFF; CDR3 DNA: TGTGCCAGCAGCTTAGAGGGAGGGATCGGAGAAAAACTGTTTTTT
D gene: TRBD2; J gene: TRBJ2-2; V gene: TRBV12-5; CDR3 protein: CASGLGLAGKFAGELFF; CDR3 DNA: TGTGCTAGTGGTTTGGGACTAGCGGGAAAGTTTGCCGGGGAGCTGTTTTTT
D gene: -; J gene: TRBJ2-7; V gene: TRBV5-1; CDR3 protein: CASSPFGGYEQYF; CDR3 DNA: TGCGCCAGCAGCCCATTCGGGGGCTACGAGCAGTACTTC
D gene: TRBD1; J gene: TRBJ1-5; V gene: TRBV6-5; CDR3 protein: CASRGQGLNQPQHF; CDR3 DNA: TGTGCCAGCAGAGGACAGGGCCTCAATCAGCCCCAGCATTTT
D gene: TRBD2; J gene: TRBJ2-7; V gene: TRBV19; CDR3 protein: CASSPGGSSYEQYF; CDR3 DNA: TGTGCCAGTAGTCCAGGCGGGAGCTCCTACGAGCAGTACTTC
D gene: -; J gene: TRBJ1-1; V gene: TRBV5-4; CDR3 protein: CASLDGGRAFF; CDR3 DNA: TGTGCCAGCCTGGATGGGGGTCGGGCTTTCTTT
D gene: -; J gene: TRBJ1-1; V gene: TRBV5-4; CDR3 protein: CASSFEGVNTEAFF; CDR3 DNA: TGTGCCAGCAGCTTTGAGGGAGTGAACACTGAAGCTTTCTTT
D gene: -; J gene: TRBJ1-5; V gene: TRBV15; CDR3 protein: CATSGGDISNQPQHF; CDR3 DNA: TGTGCCACCAGCGGTGGGGATATAAGCAATCAGCCCCAGCATTTT
D gene: TRBD2; J gene: TRBJ2-5; V gene: TRBV7-6; CDR3 protein: CASSLGLAGGLETQYF; CDR3 DNA: TGTGCCAGCAGCCTGGGACTAGCGGGAGGGTTGGAGACCCAGTACTTC
D gene: -; J gene: TRBJ1-2; V gene: TRBV27; CDR3 protein: CASSSILGSYGYTF; CDR3 DNA: TGTGCCAGCAGTTCTATTTTAGGGTCCTATGGCTACACCTTC
D gene: -; J gene: TRBJ2-7; V gene: TRBV9; CDR3 protein: CASSVSDLLGYEQYF; CDR3 DNA: TGTGCCAGCAGCGTATCAGATCTATTGGGCTACGAGCAGTACTTC
D gene: -; J gene: TRBJ2-6; V gene: TRBV7-9; CDR3 protein: CASSHPTIGANVLTF; CDR3 DNA: TGTGCCAGCAGCCACCCTACAATAGGGGCCAACGTCCTGACTTTC
D gene: TRBD1; J gene: TRBJ2-1; V gene: TRBV7-2; CDR3 protein: CASSVTGALSYNEQFF; CDR3 DNA: TGTGCCAGCAGCGTGACAGGGGCCTTATCCTACAATGAGCAGTTCTTC
D gene: -; J gene: TRBJ2-7; V gene: TRBV14; CDR3 protein: CASSQVRGASLEQYF; CDR3 DNA: TGTGCCAGCAGCCAAGTCCGGGGGGCGTCCCTCGAGCAGTACTTC
D gene: -; J gene: TRBJ2-7; V gene: TRBV7-9; CDR3 protein: CASSLALGLFSYEQYF; CDR3 DNA: TGTGCCAGCAGCTTAGCTCTGGGGCTGTTTTCCTACGAGCAGTACTTC
D gene: -; J gene: TRBJ1-1; V gene: TRBV30; CDR3 protein: CAWSTGSSTEAFF; CDR3 DNA: TGTGCCTGGAGTACGGGGTCGAGCACTGAAGCTTTCTTT
D gene: TRBD1; J gene: TRBJ1-2; V gene: TRBV5-1; CDR3 protein: CASSPTTGGLYGYTF; CDR3 DNA: TGCGCCAGCAGCCCGACGACAGGGGGACTCTATGGCTACACCTTC
D gene: TRBD2; J gene: TRBJ2-7; V gene: TRBV19; CDR3 protein: CASSMLAGPYEQYF; CDR3 DNA: TGTGCCAGTAGTATGCTAGCGGGACCTTACGAGCAGTACTTC
D gene: TRBD1; J gene: TRBJ2-7; V gene: TRBV5-8; CDR3 protein: CASSLATGAAYEQYF; CDR3 DNA: TGTGCCAGCAGCTTGGCCACAGGGGCAGCCTACGAGCAGTACTTC
D gene: -; J gene: TRBJ2-7; V gene: TRBV27; CDR3 protein: CASSLGQGVYEQYF; CDR3 DNA: TGTGCCAGCAGTTTGGGGCAGGGAGTCTACGAGCAGTACTTC
D gene: TRBD2; J gene: TRBJ2-1; V gene: TRBV13; CDR3 protein: CASSLTSGYNEQFF; CDR3 DNA: TGTGCCAGCAGCTTGACTAGCGGATACAATGAGCAGTTCTTC
D gene: -; J gene: TRBJ1-1; V gene: TRBV4-3; CDR3 protein: CASSPQGEGMNTEAFF; CDR3 DNA: TGCGCCAGCAGCCCCCAAGGGGAGGGGATGAACACTGAAGCTTTCTTT
D gene: -; J gene: TRBJ2-4; V gene: TRBV4-1; CDR3 protein: CASSHITRGSDIQYF; CDR3 DNA: TGCGCCAGCAGCCACATCACACGGGGGTCGGACATTCAGTACTTC
D gene: TRBD1; J gene: TRBJ1-2; V gene: TRBV2; CDR3 protein: CATWTGNALFYGYTF; CDR3 DNA: TGTGCCACCTGGACAGGGAACGCCCTTTTCTATGGCTACACCTTC
D gene: -; J gene: TRBJ1-1; V gene: TRBV27; CDR3 protein: CASSFGGGVGEAFF; CDR3 DNA: TGTGCCAGCAGTTTCGGTGGGGGGGTCGGTGAAGCTTTCTTT